The subject of this entry is one T cell receptor beta chain. This entry belongs to a study of blood T cell repertoires in COVID-19. The method was immunoSEQ multiplex PCR; TCRdb's version includes in-frame clones alone and lacks a portion of them. The data contain approximately 300,000 clones, about 85% of them seen just once; the ten biggest clones take up 1.9%. CDR1 GTSNPN and CDR2 SVGIG come from the germline V gene (reference sequence). CDR3 length: 16 residues. V shed 1 base and J 0 bases; nucleotides not matched to a gene: 5. The J gene is TRBJ1-3, the V gene TRBV30, with 8 bases lining up with TRBD1. This receptor was identified in a woman in her 30s who had been exposed to COVID-19. The source material was PBMCs or T cells enriched from blood (not recorded which). CDR3 residues: CAWSGQGAASGNTIYF. CDR3 DNA: TGTGCCTGGAGTGGGCAGGGGGCCGCCTCTGGAAACACCATATATTTT.